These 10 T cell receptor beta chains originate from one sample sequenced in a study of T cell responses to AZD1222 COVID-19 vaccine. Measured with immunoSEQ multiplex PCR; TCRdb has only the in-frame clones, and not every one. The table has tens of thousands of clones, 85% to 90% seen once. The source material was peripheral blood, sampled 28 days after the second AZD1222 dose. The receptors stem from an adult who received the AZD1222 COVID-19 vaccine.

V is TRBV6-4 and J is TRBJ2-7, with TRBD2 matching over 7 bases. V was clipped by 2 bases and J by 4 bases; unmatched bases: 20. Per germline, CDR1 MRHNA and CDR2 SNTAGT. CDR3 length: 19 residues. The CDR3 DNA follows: TGTGCCAGCAGTGACGTCGTAAGTGGAAGTTACGGGAGGATTTACGAGCAGTACTTC. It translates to CASSDVVSGSYGRIYEQYF.

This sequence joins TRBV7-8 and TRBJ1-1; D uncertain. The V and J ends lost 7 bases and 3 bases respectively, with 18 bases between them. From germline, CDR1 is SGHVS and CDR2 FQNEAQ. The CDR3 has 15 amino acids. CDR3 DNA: TGTGCCAGCACCTTGGATCGGGTAAGGTACACTGAAGCTTTCTTT. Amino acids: CASTLDRVRYTEAFF.

The CDR3 bases are TGTGCCAGTAGTGAAGACAGGGGATGGAGCACTGAAGCTTTCTTT. Translation: CASSEDRGWSTEAFF. The rearrangement joins TRBV19 to TRBJ1-1, with 8 bases matching TRBD1. Trimming took 5 bases from V and 4 from J; bases not matched to a gene: 9. Germline loops: CDR1 LNHDA, CDR2 SQIVND (reference sequence). This CDR3 region has 15 residues.

As DNA, the CDR3 is TGTGCCAGCAGCTTAGGGGTGGGACAGAGGCGTGAAAAACTGTTTTTT. The encoded protein is CASSLGVGQRREKLFF. This chain links TRBV7-8 with TRBJ1-4; 7 nucleotides line up with TRBD1. V was clipped by 1 base and J by 7 bases; unmatched bases: 9. From germline, CDR1 is SGHVS and CDR2 FQNEAQ. This CDR3 contains 16 residues.

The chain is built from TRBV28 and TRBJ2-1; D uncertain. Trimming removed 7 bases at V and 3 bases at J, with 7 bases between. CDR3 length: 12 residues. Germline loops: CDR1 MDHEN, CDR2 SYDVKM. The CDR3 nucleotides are TGTGCCAGCAACCGGGTCTACAATGAGCAGTTCTTC. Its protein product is CASNRVYNEQFF.

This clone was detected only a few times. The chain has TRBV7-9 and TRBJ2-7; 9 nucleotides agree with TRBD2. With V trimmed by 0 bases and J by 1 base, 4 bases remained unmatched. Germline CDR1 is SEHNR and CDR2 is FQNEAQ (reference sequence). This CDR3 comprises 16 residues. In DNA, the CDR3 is TGTGCCAGCAGCTTAGCCGGGACTAGCAGATCCTACGAGCAGTACTTC. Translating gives CASSLAGTSRSYEQYF.

In nucleotides, the CDR3 is TGTGCCAGTTTGGGACAGGCGAACACTGAAGCTTTCTTT. Translating gives CASLGQANTEAFF. This sequence joins TRBV19 and TRBJ1-1; 8 nucleotides agree with TRBD1. The germline gives CDR1 LNHDA, CDR2 SQIVND (reference sequence). The CDR3 is 13 amino acids. J lost 1 base, V lost 8 bases, and 3 bases had no gene match. Full variable domain (outside the CDR3, taken from reference TRBV19 and TRBJ1-1): DGGITQSPKYLFRKEGQNVTLSCEQNLNHDAMYWYRQDPGQGLRLIYYSQIVNDFQKGDIAEGYSVSREKKESFPLTVTSAQKNPTAFYLCASLGQANTEAFFGQGTRLTVV.

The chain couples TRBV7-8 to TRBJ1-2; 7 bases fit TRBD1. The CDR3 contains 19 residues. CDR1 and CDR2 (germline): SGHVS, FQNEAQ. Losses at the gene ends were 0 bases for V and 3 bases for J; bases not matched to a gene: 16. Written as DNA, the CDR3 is TGTGCCAGCAGCTTAGCCCGGCCAACAGGGGAGGAGTTGCACTATGGCTACACCTTC. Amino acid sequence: CASSLARPTGEELHYGYTF.

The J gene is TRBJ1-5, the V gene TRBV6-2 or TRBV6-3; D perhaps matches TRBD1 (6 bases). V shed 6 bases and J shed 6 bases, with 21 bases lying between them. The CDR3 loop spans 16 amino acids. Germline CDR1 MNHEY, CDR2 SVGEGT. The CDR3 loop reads CASSQEQGRVGQPQHF. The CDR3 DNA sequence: TGTGCCAGCAGCCAGGAACAGGGTAGGGTTGGTCAGCCCCAGCATTTT.

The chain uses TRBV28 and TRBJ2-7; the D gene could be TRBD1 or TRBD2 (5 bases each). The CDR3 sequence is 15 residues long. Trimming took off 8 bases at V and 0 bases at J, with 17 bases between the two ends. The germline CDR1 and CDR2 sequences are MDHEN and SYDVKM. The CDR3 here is CASSSGTASSYEQYF. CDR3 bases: TGTGCCAGCTCCTCCGGGACGGCGAGCTCCTACGAGCAGTACTTC.